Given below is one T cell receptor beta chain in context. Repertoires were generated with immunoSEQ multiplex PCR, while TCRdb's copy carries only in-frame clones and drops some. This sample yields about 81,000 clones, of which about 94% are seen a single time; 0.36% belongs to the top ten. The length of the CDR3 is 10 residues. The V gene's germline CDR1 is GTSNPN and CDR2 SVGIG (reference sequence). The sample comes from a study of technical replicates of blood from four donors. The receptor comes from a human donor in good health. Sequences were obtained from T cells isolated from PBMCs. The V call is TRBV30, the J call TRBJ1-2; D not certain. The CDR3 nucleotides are TGTGCTCTATGGAGCTATGGCTACACCTTC. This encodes CALWSYGYTF.